Listed here are 32 T cell receptor beta chains from one sample, sequenced in a study of lymphopenia after photon versus proton radiotherapy. Data came from immunoSEQ multiplex PCR; TCRdb stores just in-frame clones and leaves some out. Of 75,000 to 90,000 clones detected, around 83% appear once; the ten largest clones hold approximately 1.3%. Sequenced here: peripheral blood, sampled from a patient treated with proton-based radiotherapy. These receptor sequences come from a man aged 60 to 75 with pancreatic cancer.

The J gene is TRBJ2-5, the V gene TRBV5-5; 10 positions match TRBD2. The CDR3 length is 15 residues. The ends lost 3 bases at V and 5 bases at J; junction bases unmatched: 7. CDR1 and CDR2 from the germline V gene are SGHKS and YYEKEE (reference sequence). CDR3 DNA sequence: TGTGCCAGCAGCTCCCTAGCGGGAGTCGCGGAGACCCAGTACTTC. Protein: CASSSLAGVAETQYF.

V is TRBV6-1 and J is TRBJ2-2, with D possibly called TRBD1 or TRBD2 (5 bases each). The ends were cut back, 6 bases at V and 6 bases at J, with 17 bases in the middle. There are 15 residues in the CDR3. Germline V gives CDR1 MNHNS, CDR2 SASEGT. The CDR3 nucleotides are TGTGCCAGCAGCCGGGACGGAGGTTTCTCCGGGGAGCTGTTTTTT. Protein sequence: CASSRDGGFSGELFF.

The chain combines TRBV5-4 with TRBJ2-2, with 8 positions matching TRBD2. V was pared by 4 bases and J by 0 bases, with 5 bases of the junction left unmatched. The CDR3 length is 16 residues. Per germline, CDR1 SGHNT and CDR2 YYREEE (reference sequence). CDR3 bases: TGTGCCAGCAGCCCCCCGGGACTAGCGAACACCGGGGAGCTGTTTTTT. Protein sequence: CASSPPGLANTGELFF.

The chain uses TRBV14 and TRBJ2-5; TRBD1 aligns across 9 bases. The CDR3 sequence is 15 residues long. The germline gives CDR1 SGHDN, CDR2 FVKESK. Unmatched junction bases numbered 4, after V lost 1 base and J lost 4 bases. CDR3 DNA sequence: TGTGCCAGCAGCCAAGTTACAGGGGGCGCAGAGACCCAGTACTTC. Translated, it gives CASSQVTGGAETQYF.

The V call is TRBV5-8, the J call TRBJ1-2; D ambiguous. The V gene lost 2 bases and the J gene lost 8 bases, with 4 bases spanning the gap. The CDR3 extends over 10 amino acids. Germline V CDR1 and CDR2: SGHTS, YDEGEE. The CDR3 is CASSFYGYTF. The CDR3 nucleotides are TGTGCCAGCAGCTTTTACGGCTACACCTTC.

This sequence joins TRBV4-1 and TRBJ1-1; perhaps TRBD1 as D (5 bases). The CDR3 covers 14 residues. CDR1 and CDR2 (germline): MGHRA, YSYEKL. Trimming took off 3 bases at V and 0 bases at J, with 8 bases between the two ends. CDR3 region: CASSQGLLNTEAFF. CDR3 bases: TGCGCCAGCAGCCAGGGACTGCTGAACACTGAAGCTTTCTTT.

The CDR3 sequence is CASTITGTSGYEQYF. CDR3 coding DNA: TGTGCCAGCACCATCACCGGGACGAGTGGCTACGAGCAGTACTTC. V usage is TRBV2 and J usage is TRBJ2-7; D is tentatively TRBD1 or TRBD2 (5 bases each). CDR1 and CDR2 (germline): SNHLY, FYNNEI. V was pared by 7 bases and J by 3 bases, with 19 bases between. The CDR3 spans 15 residues.

The rearrangement uses TRBV29-1 and TRBJ2-3, with D tentatively TRBD2 (6 bases). This CDR3 is built from 13 residues. Trimming stripped 8 bases from V and 3 bases from J, with 15 bases between. CDR1 SQVTM and CDR2 ANQGSEA come from the germline V gene. For the CDR3, the DNA is TGCAGCCCCGTGATGGCGGGAACAGATACGCAGTATTTT. Amino acids: CSPVMAGTDTQYF.

The CDR3, as DNA: TGCGCCAGCAGCTTGGATGGGCTAGCGGGAGTCAATGAGCAGTTCTTC. It is translated as CASSLDGLAGVNEQFF. The chain has TRBV5-1 and TRBJ2-1; TRBD2 aligns across 10 bases. The CDR3 spans 16 residues. Germline V lookup: CDR1 SGHRS, CDR2 YFSETQ. The junction had 6 bases not matched to a gene; V was cut back by 0 bases and J by 6 bases.

This clone was observed once. The chain joins TRBV29-1 to TRBJ2-5, with 8 nucleotides matching TRBD2. CDR3 size: 12 residues. V lost 5 bases, J lost 4 bases, and 3 bases stayed unmatched. CDR1 SQVTM and CDR2 ANQGSEA come from the germline V gene. The chain's CDR3 is CSVYLAGETQYF. As DNA, the CDR3 is TGCAGCGTTTACCTAGCGGGAGAGACCCAGTACTTC.

V gene TRBV7-8 combines with J gene TRBJ2-7; D might be TRBD1 or TRBD2, each matching 6 bases. From germline, CDR1 is SGHVS and CDR2 FQNEAQ. V dropped 6 bases and J dropped 2 bases, with 23 bases sitting between them. The CDR3 has 17 residues. The CDR3 here is CASSYAGGGGLTYEQYF. The CDR3 DNA reads TGTGCCAGCAGTTACGCCGGGGGCGGTGGACTGACCTACGAGCAGTACTTC.

The chain uses TRBV18 and TRBJ1-5; weak D call: TRBD1 (6 bases). Per germline, CDR1 KGHSH and CDR2 LQKENI. V gave up 6 bases and J gave up 4 bases, with 13 bases separating them. There are 14 residues in the CDR3. CDR3 bases: TGTGCCAGCTCTAAAGAAGGGGGGAATCAGCCCCAGCATTTT. This encodes CASSKEGGNQPQHF.

This chain uses TRBV15 with TRBJ2-1, with D unresolved. Germline lookup yields CDR1 LNHNV and CDR2 YYDKDF (reference sequence). Trimming shortened V by 0 bases and J by 7 bases, and 13 bases separated the two germline ends. CDR3 size: 15 residues. CDR3 sequence: CATSRDYSGVNEQFF. CDR3 bases: TGTGCCACCAGCAGAGATTATTCGGGTGTAAATGAGCAGTTCTTC.

The chain uses TRBV5-1 and TRBJ2-5; 7 nucleotides agree with TRBD1. The CDR3 consists of 14 residues. J lost 5 bases, V lost 4 bases, and 8 bases had no gene match. Per germline, CDR1 SGHRS and CDR2 YFSETQ. The CDR3 here is CASSPATGTETQYF. DNA for the CDR3: TGCGCCAGCAGCCCGGCGACAGGGACGGAGACCCAGTACTTC.

The chain has TRBV15 and TRBJ2-7; D gene unclear. In germline, CDR1 is LNHNV, CDR2 YYDKDF (reference sequence). Between the trimmed V and J ends, which lost 2 bases and 3 bases, there was a span of 8 bases. This CDR3 region has 13 residues. CDR3 DNA sequence: TGTGCCACCAGCAGATCGCTTAGCTACGAGCAGTACTTC. Its translation is CATSRSLSYEQYF.

V and J are TRBV7-9 and TRBJ2-1, with 9 positions matching TRBD1. CDR1 and CDR2 (germline): SEHNR, FQNEAQ (reference sequence). With 8 bases clipped from V and 5 bases from J, the junction kept 10 bases outside the gene matches. CDR3 length equals 15 residues. CDR3 DNA sequence: TGTGCCAGCTTTACCGGGACAGGGACACACAATGAGCAGTTCTTC. This encodes CASFTGTGTHNEQFF.

The chain carries TRBV5-1 and TRBJ2-1; TRBD1 matches at 10 bases. This CDR3 is 14 amino acids long. Germline assignment: CDR1 SGHRS and CDR2 YFSETQ. V shed 3 bases and J 6 bases; nucleotides not matched to a gene: 3. CDR3 in amino acids: CASSSRTGGNEQFF. The CDR3 DNA reads as TGCGCCAGCAGCTCACGGACAGGGGGCAATGAGCAGTTCTTC.

V gene TRBV4-1 combines with J gene TRBJ2-2; weak D call: TRBD2 (5 bases). CDR1 and CDR2 (germline): MGHRA, YSYEKL. This CDR3 comprises 13 residues. The V and J ends lost 1 base and 6 bases respectively, with 6 bases between them. CDR3 region: CASSQASPGELFF. The CDR3 DNA reads as TGCGCCAGCAGCCAAGCTAGCCCCGGGGAGCTGTTTTTT.

The rearrangement links TRBV9 to TRBJ1-2; no reliable D call. Germline V lookup: CDR1 SGDLS, CDR2 YYNGEE. The CDR3 sequence is 15 residues long. V dropped 0 bases and J dropped 0 bases, with 9 bases sitting between them. CDR3 in amino acids: CASSVDEGTNYGYTF. As DNA, the CDR3 is TGTGCCAGCAGCGTAGACGAGGGAACTAACTATGGCTACACCTTC.

V is TRBV7-6 and J is TRBJ2-5; 7 nucleotides line up with TRBD1. The germline gives CDR1 SGHVS, CDR2 FNYEAQ. Germline trimming cut 5 bases from V and 4 bases from J; bases unmatched to any gene: 4. CDR3 length: 13 residues. CDR3 sequence (DNA): TGTGCCAGCAGCACCGCAGGGGGAGAGACCCAGTACTTC. Its protein product is CASSTAGGETQYF.

V usage is TRBV6-6 and J usage is TRBJ2-3, with D uncertain. Trimming took off 5 bases at V and 0 bases at J, with 9 bases between the two ends. Germline assignment: CDR1 MNHNY and CDR2 SVGAGI (reference sequence). The CDR3 totals 14 residues. DNA of the CDR3: TGTGCCAGCAGTATCCCCGGAAGCACAGATACGCAGTATTTT. Encoded protein: CASSIPGSTDTQYF.

This chain uses TRBV5-8 with TRBJ2-5; 8 nucleotides match TRBD1. V gave up 0 bases and J gave up 2 bases; unmatched junction bases: 3. Looked up from germline, CDR1 is SGHTS and CDR2 is YDEGEE. The CDR3 spans 15 residues. The CDR3 is CASSLARGLQETQYF. In DNA, the CDR3 is TGTGCCAGCAGCTTGGCCAGGGGGCTGCAAGAGACCCAGTACTTC.

This chain joins TRBV6-1 and TRBJ1-5; a weak D match, TRBD1 (5 bases). This CDR3 spans 15 amino acids. CDR1 and CDR2 (germline): MNHNS, SASEGT. Trimming took off 4 bases at V and 2 bases at J, with 12 bases between the two ends. Here the CDR3 reads CASSGEGMGNQPQHF. In DNA form, the CDR3 reads TGTGCCAGCAGTGGGGAGGGGATGGGCAATCAGCCCCAGCATTTT.

The rearrangement joins TRBV11-3 to TRBJ2-1, with a possible D match to TRBD1 (6 bases). Germline values: CDR1 SGHNT, CDR2 YENEEA. CDR3 length: 15 amino acids. Trimming shortened V by 5 bases and J by 7 bases, and 18 bases separated the two germline ends. CDR3 nucleotides: TGTGCCAGCAGCCCCTTCACTCAGGGGATGAATGAGCAGTTCTTC. Translation gives CASSPFTQGMNEQFF. The entire variable domain, with the rest obtained from reference TRBV11-3 and TRBJ2-1, is as follows: EAGVVQSPRYKIIEKKQPVAFWCNPISGHNTLYWYLQNLGQGPELLIRYENEEAVDDSQLPKDRFSAERLKGVDSTLKIQPAELGDSAVYLCASSPFTQGMNEQFFGPGTRLTVL.

The rearrangement joins TRBV15 to TRBJ2-5; 9 nucleotides line up with TRBD1. V shed 11 bases and J 5 bases; nucleotides not matched to a gene: 6. CDR1 is LNHNV, CDR2 YYDKDF, per germline (reference sequence). The CDR3 runs to 12 residues. The CDR3 DNA is TGTGCCTCGGGACAGGGATATGAGACCCAGTACTTC. Amino acids: CASGQGYETQYF.

The chain is built from TRBV4-1 and TRBJ2-1; D is uncertain. V was cut by 0 bases and J by 6 bases, with 6 bases left in between. This CDR3 is 13 amino acids long. Germline-derived CDR1 and CDR2 are MGHRA and YSYEKL. CDR3 amino acids: CASSQDPINEQFF. DNA of the CDR3: TGCGCCAGCAGCCAAGATCCCATCAATGAGCAGTTCTTC.

The chain carries TRBV6-1 and TRBJ2-1, with TRBD2 matching over 10 bases. Unmatched junction bases numbered 14, after V lost 3 bases and J lost 0 bases. The CDR3 has 20 amino acids. Germline V gene data show CDR1 as MNHNS and CDR2 as SASEGT. The CDR3 DNA is TGTGCCAGCAGTGACACCCTAGCGGGAGCGGACCGGAGCTCCTACAATGAGCAGTTCTTC. The encoded protein is CASSDTLAGADRSSYNEQFF.

The chain recombines TRBV11-1 with TRBJ2-5; D gene unclear. V was cut by 3 bases and J by 5 bases, with 10 bases left in between. The CDR3 runs 13 residues. Per germline, CDR1 SGHAT and CDR2 FQDESV (reference sequence). The CDR3 loop reads CASSFILGETQYF. CDR3 DNA sequence: TGTGCCAGCAGCTTCATTCTGGGGGAGACCCAGTACTTC.

The V and J genes are TRBV19 and TRBJ2-1; D is perhaps TRBD2 (5 bases). V lost 1 base and J lost 9, with 13 bases in between. There are 14 residues in the CDR3. CDR1 is LNHDA and CDR2 is SQIVND in the germline V gene (reference sequence). In DNA form, the CDR3 reads TGTGCCAGTAGTATAGTCGGCGGGCAAGGTGAGCAGTTCTTC. Encoded protein: CASSIVGGQGEQFF.

This chain joins TRBV14 and TRBJ2-3, with TRBD2 identical over 7 bases. V was clipped by 5 bases and J by 7 bases; unmatched bases: 12. The CDR3 covers 15 residues. Germline assignment: CDR1 SGHDN and CDR2 FVKESK. The CDR3, as DNA: TGTGCCAGCAGCTGGGGGGGAGGGCCAATGAATACGCAGTATTTT. This translates into CASSWGGGPMNTQYF.

This clone was seen a single time. The chain recombines TRBV6-6 with TRBJ1-1, with TRBD1 identical over 9 bases. The germline V gene encodes CDR1 MNHNY and CDR2 SVGAGI (reference sequence). CDR3 size: 14 residues. Trimming removed 0 bases from V and 6 bases from J; junction bases left unmatched: 2. The CDR3 DNA follows: TGTGCCAGCAGTTACTCGGGGACAGGGCCTGAAGCTTTCTTT. Protein sequence: CASSYSGTGPEAFF.

V and J are TRBV10-2 and TRBJ2-7; D not certain. Trimming cost V 3 bases and J 1 base, with 13 bases left between them. Germline V gene data show CDR1 as WSHSY and CDR2 as SAAADI. The CDR3 has 15 residues. DNA for the CDR3: TGCGCCAGCAGTGACGTGACTGTGGGGTCCTACGAGCAGTACTTC. This encodes CASSDVTVGSYEQYF.